The 10 T cell receptor beta chains reported below all come from one sample, sequenced in a study of blood T cell repertoires in COVID-19. Some clones are missing from TCRdb's copy, which holds only in-frame ones; the method was immunoSEQ multiplex PCR. The sample includes some 80,000 clones, around 83% of them seen just once. The specimen sequenced was peripheral blood. These receptors were obtained from a woman aged 65 to 85 with acute or convalescent COVID-19.

V usage is TRBV7-8 and J usage is TRBJ1-5; a weak D match, TRBD1 (5 bases). The CDR3 contains 16 residues. The V end lost 5 bases, the J end lost 3 bases, and 17 bases lay between the germline ends. CDR1 and CDR2 from the germline V gene are SGHVS and FQNEAQ. CDR3: CASSAQTGGDNQPQHF. The CDR3 DNA reads TGTGCCAGCAGCGCGCAGACGGGGGGGGACAATCAGCCCCAGCATTTT. The variable domain in full, completed from reference TRBV7-8 and TRBJ1-5, reads GAGVSQSPRYKVAKRGQDVALRCDPISGHVSLFWYQQALGQGPEFLTYFQNEAQLDKSGLPSDRFFAERPEGSVSTLKIQRTQQEDSAVYLCASSAQTGGDNQPQHFGDGTRLSIL.

J is TRBJ1-2 and V is TRBV12-5; 9 bases match TRBD1. The ends lost 4 bases at V and 6 bases at J; junction bases unmatched: 9. This CDR3 comprises 15 residues. CDR1 is LGHNT and CDR2 is FRNRAP in the germline V gene. The CDR3 nucleotides are TGTGCTAGTGGTTCCTGGGAAACAGGGGGCGATGGCTACACCTTC. It yields the protein CASGSWETGGDGYTF.

This rearrangement joins TRBV3-1 (or the pseudogene TRBV3-2) to TRBJ2-5; D is unclear. V was shortened by 2 bases and J by 5 bases, with 6 bases between the two germline ends. Germline V gene data show CDR1 as LGHDT and CDR2 as YNNKEL (reference sequence). This CDR3 is 12 amino acids long. CDR3 in amino acids: CASSQFLETQYF. The CDR3 DNA sequence: TGTGCCAGCAGCCAATTCCTGGAGACCCAGTACTTC.

The chain employs TRBV10-2 and TRBJ1-2; 9 bases are a match to TRBD1. The germline V gene encodes CDR1 WSHSY and CDR2 SAAADI. J gave up 0 bases and V 8 bases, and 1 base lay outside the gene matches. The CDR3 is made up of 13 amino acids. CDR3 in amino acids: CASGTGSNYGYTF. The DNA of the CDR3 is TGCGCCAGCGGGACAGGGTCTAACTATGGCTACACCTTC.

This chain uses TRBV5-6 with TRBJ2-4; 8 bases are shared with TRBD2. V lost 2 bases and J lost 10; bases outside the gene matches: 5. The CDR3 runs 13 residues. The V gene's germline CDR1 is SGHDT and CDR2 YYEEEE. The CDR3 spells CASSFQAGEIQYF. CDR3 sequence (DNA): TGTGCCAGCAGCTTCCAAGCGGGAGAAATTCAGTACTTC.

The chain joins TRBV29-1 to TRBJ2-5, with 8 bases identical to TRBD1. J gave up 5 bases and V 6 bases, and 8 bases lay outside the gene matches. Germline V gene sequence: CDR1 SQVTM, CDR2 ANQGSEA. CDR3 length equals 13 residues. CDR3 in DNA: TGCAGCGTGGGGACAGGAGCCGCCGAGACCCAGTACTTC. It translates to CSVGTGAAETQYF.

The chain is built from TRBV5-1 and TRBJ2-3; no clear D gene. Germline CDR1 is SGHRS and CDR2 is YFSETQ. Trimming removed 1 base at V and 6 bases at J, with 9 bases between. The CDR3 consists of 13 residues. CDR3 loop: CASSLNAGDTQYF. In DNA form, the CDR3 reads TGCGCCAGCAGCTTGAACGCAGGTGATACGCAGTATTTT.

This chain joins TRBV5-1 and TRBJ2-2; no clear D gene. With 4 bases removed from V and 6 bases from J, the gap between germline ends came to 13 bases. The CDR3 is made up of 14 amino acids. The germline V gene encodes CDR1 SGHRS and CDR2 YFSETQ. The chain's CDR3 is CASSPLSLSGELFF. In nucleotides, the CDR3 is TGCGCCAGCAGCCCCCTGTCCCTTTCCGGGGAGCTGTTTTTT.

The chain combines TRBV29-1 with TRBJ2-7, with 12 bases fitting TRBD2. From germline, CDR1 is SQVTM and CDR2 ANQGSEA. The V gene end was trimmed by 6 bases and the J gene end by 9 bases; junction bases not matched to a gene: 6. CDR3 length: 12 amino acids. CDR3 in amino acids: CSVVTSGSRQYF. The CDR3 DNA follows: TGCAGCGTAGTGACTAGCGGGAGTAGGCAGTACTTC.

CDR3 sequence reads: CASSGDGGEQYF. CDR3 DNA: TGTGCCAGCAGCGGAGACGGGGGAGAGCAGTACTTC. V usage is TRBV5-6 and J usage is TRBJ2-7; tentatively, D is TRBD2 (6 bases). Germline V gene sequence: CDR1 SGHDT, CDR2 YYEEEE. CDR3 length: 12 residues. The V and J ends lost 4 bases and 7 bases respectively, with 12 bases between them.